The rows below give T cell receptor beta chains drawn from one sample of a study of regulatory T cells in long-lasting Graves disease. Each CDR3 protein gets one entry after TCRdb re-called the multiplex PCR reads with MiXCR. The sample consists of about 470,000 distinct CDR3 sequences, 20% to 25% of them appearing once. Sequencing was performed on peripheral blood mononuclear cells (PBMCs), taken when the disease was refractory, from a patient treated with antithyroid drugs. These receptors were obtained from a female donor with Graves disease. Both conserved end residues are part of each CDR3. A D gene is named only where the DNA matches it firmly. The listing skips clone size in some rows; elsewhere it reads once, few, many or a size class.

D gene	V gene	clone size	J gene	CDR3 DNA	CDR3 protein
NA	TRBV6-1	many	TRBJ1-6	TGTGCCAGCAGTGAACGGGGGGAGTTCTCACCCCTCCACTTT	CASSERGEFSPLHF
NA	TRBV5-1	few	TRBJ1-1	TGCGCCAGCGCGGGGGGGGACCACCGACGGAACACTGAAGCTTTCTTT	CASAGGDHRRNTEAFF
TRBD2	TRBV19	NA	TRBJ2-7	TGTGCCAGTAGTATTGACGGGGAGGGCGAGCAGTACTTC	CASSIDGEGEQYF
NA	TRBV3-1	many	TRBJ2-5	TGTGCCAGCAGCCCTAGTTATCAAGAGACCCAGTACTTC	CASSPSYQETQYF
NA	TRBV12-3/TRBV12-4	many	TRBJ2-3	TGTGCCAGCAGTTTGGACAGCACAGATACGCAGTATTTT	CASSLDSTDTQYF
TRBD1	TRBV27	many	TRBJ1-4	TGTGCCAGCGCCCTTCAGGGGGCTAGTGAAAAACTGTTTTTT	CASALQGASEKLFF
NA	TRBV6-1	NA	TRBJ2-1	TGTGCCAGCGCCCATATAAGGGGGGGAAATGAGCAGTTCTTC	CASAHIRGGNEQFF
NA	TRBV14	many	TRBJ1-2	TGTGCCAGCAGCCCTACAGGGTTTTATGGCTACACCTTC	CASSPTGFYGYTF
NA	TRBV7-6	many	TRBJ1-6	TGTGCCAGCAGCTTATCCCAGGGCGATAATTCACCCCTCCACTTT	CASSLSQGDNSPLHF
NA	TRBV11-2	once	TRBJ2-3	TGTGCCAGCAGCAGAGGTCCGGGTCGGACAGATACGCAGTATTTT	CASSRGPGRTDTQYF
TRBD1	TRBV27	many	TRBJ1-2	TGTGCCAGCAGTCCATCAGGACAGGGGGTGATCTCGGGGAGGACCTTC	CASSPSGQGVISGRTF
NA	TRBV3-1	NA	TRBJ2-4	TGTGCCAGCAGCCAAGATTTGTTTGAGGGGAGCTTAGCCAAAAACATTCAGTACTTC	CASSQDLFEGSLAKNIQYF
NA	TRBV28	many	TRBJ1-2	TGTGCCAGCAATCCTGCCCGAGCTCCTACCTATGGCTACACCTTC	CASNPARAPTYGYTF
NA	TRBV7-9	few	TRBJ1-4	TGTGCCAGCAGTTTCACAGGGTTTTCTGAAAAACTGTTTTTT	CASSFTGFSEKLFF
NA	TRBV28	many	TRBJ1-6	TGTGCCGTTCACCCGGGCGGAACAAAACCCCTCCACTTT	CAVHPGGTKPLHF